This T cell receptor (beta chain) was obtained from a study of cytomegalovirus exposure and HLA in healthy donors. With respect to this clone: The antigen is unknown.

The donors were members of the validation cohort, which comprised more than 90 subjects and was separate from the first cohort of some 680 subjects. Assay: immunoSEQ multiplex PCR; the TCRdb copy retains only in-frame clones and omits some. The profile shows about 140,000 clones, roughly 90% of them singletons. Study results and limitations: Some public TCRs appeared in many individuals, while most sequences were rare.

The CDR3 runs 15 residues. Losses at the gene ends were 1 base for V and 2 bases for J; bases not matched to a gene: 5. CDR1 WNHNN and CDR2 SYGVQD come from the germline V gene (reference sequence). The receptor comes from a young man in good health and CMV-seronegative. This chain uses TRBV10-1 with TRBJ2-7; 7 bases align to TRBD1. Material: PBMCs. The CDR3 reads CASSEYGTVTYEQYF. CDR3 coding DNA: TGCGCCAGCAGTGAGTACGGGACAGTTACCTACGAGCAGTACTTC.